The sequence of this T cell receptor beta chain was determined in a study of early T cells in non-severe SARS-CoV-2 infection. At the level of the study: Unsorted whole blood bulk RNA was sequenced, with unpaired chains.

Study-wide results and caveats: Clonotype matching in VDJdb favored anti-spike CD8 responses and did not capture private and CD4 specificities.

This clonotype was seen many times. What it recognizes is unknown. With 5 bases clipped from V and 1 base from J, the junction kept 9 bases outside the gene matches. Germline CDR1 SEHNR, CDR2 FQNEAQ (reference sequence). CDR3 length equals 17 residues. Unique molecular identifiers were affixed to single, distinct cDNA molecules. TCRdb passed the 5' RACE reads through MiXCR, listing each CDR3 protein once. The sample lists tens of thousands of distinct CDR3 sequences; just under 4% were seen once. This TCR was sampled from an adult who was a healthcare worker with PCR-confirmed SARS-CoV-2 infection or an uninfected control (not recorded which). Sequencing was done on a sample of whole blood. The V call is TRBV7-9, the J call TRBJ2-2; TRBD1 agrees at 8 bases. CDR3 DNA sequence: TGTGCCAGCAGCCATATCACCGGGACAGGGAACACCGGGGAGCTGTTTTTT. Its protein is CASSHITGTGNTGELFF. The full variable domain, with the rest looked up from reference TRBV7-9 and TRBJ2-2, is DTGVSQNPRHKITKRGQNVTFRCDPISEHNRLYWYRQTLGQGPEFLTYFQNEAQLEKSRLLSDRFSAERPKGSFSTLEIQRTEQGDSAMYLCASSHITGTGNTGELFFGEGSRLTVL.